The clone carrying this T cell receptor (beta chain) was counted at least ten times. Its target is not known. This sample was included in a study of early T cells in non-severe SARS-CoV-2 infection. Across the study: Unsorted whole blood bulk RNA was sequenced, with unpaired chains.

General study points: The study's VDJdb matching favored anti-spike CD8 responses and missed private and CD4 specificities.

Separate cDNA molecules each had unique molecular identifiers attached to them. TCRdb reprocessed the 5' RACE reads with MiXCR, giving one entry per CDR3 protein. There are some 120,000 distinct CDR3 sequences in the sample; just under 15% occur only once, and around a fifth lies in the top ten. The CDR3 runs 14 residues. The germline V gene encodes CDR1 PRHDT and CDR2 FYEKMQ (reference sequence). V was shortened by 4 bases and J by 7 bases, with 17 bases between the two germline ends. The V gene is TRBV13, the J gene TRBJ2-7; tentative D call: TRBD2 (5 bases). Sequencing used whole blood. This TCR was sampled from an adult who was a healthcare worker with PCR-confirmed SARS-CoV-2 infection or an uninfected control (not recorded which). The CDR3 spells CASSSEGPTGEQYF. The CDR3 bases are TGTGCCAGCAGCTCCGAAGGCCCGACGGGAGAGCAGTACTTC. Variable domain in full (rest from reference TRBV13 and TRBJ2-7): AAGVIQSPRHLIKEKRETATLKCYPIPRHDTVYWYQQGPGQDPQFLISFYEKMQSDKGSIPDRFSAQQFSDYHSELNMSSLELGDSALYFCASSSEGPTGEQYFGPGTRLTVT.